One sample yielded the 23 T cell receptor beta chains listed below, sequenced in a study of shared clonotypes between healthy human individuals (TCRdb year 2020). Receptor amplification or capture employed the immunoSEQ multiplex PCR assay. TCRdb took this table from immuneACCESS and kept in-frame rearrangements with V and J called. Such tables lack part of the clones; where checked against another copy, unresolved V genes explain under half of the gap, and the rest is unexplained. The sample table records about 2.4 million clones; approximately 93% of these occur just once. Of the sample, approximately 0.37% is held by the ten largest clones. Sequences were obtained from naive CD4+ T cells from PBMCs. The cell subset or site label on this specimen signifies: CD45RA+ positively selected. The origin of the receptors is a man younger than 35 in good health. Some clones in this sample may be carry-over from other donors' samples.

The V gene is TRBV7-6, the J gene TRBJ2-7; TRBD2 matches at 10 bases. The J segment lost 4 bases and the V segment lost 1 base, leaving 16 bases of the junction unmatched. The CDR3 is 19 amino acids. From germline, CDR1 is SGHVS and CDR2 FNYEAQ. CDR3 sequence reads: CASSLVGGGASSGSYEQYF. The CDR3, as DNA: TGTGCCAGCAGCTTAGTTGGGGGTGGTGCGTCTAGCGGGAGTTACGAGCAGTACTTC.

The V gene is TRBV29-1, the J gene TRBJ2-1, with a weak D call TRBD2 (5 bases). Germline V gene data show CDR1 as SQVTM and CDR2 as ANQGSEA. Trimming took off 6 bases at V and 8 bases at J, with 11 bases between the two ends. CDR3 length: 11 residues. The CDR3, as DNA: TGCAGCGTGGCGAGGCGGGATGAGCAGTTCTTC. Its translation is CSVARRDEQFF.

V gene TRBV4-2 combines with J gene TRBJ2-7, with 10 bases fitting TRBD2. There are 16 residues in the CDR3. Germline CDR1 is LGHNA and CDR2 is YNFKEQ. Germline trimming cut 1 base from V and 5 bases from J; bases unmatched to any gene: 8. The CDR3 spells CASSQVGTSVVHEQYF. The CDR3 nucleotides are TGTGCCAGCAGCCAAGTCGGGACTAGCGTCGTCCACGAGCAGTACTTC.

The gene calls are TRBV6-4 and TRBJ2-1; 8 nucleotides match TRBD1. The CDR3 has 14 residues. Germline values: CDR1 MRHNA, CDR2 SNTAGT. Unmatched junction bases numbered 10, after V lost 6 bases and J lost 9 bases. Here the CDR3 DNA reads TGTGCCAGCAGCGGACAGGGCTTTTCGGGTGAGCAGTTCTTC. It specifies CASSGQGFSGEQFF.

The chain's CDR3 is CASSPPGTLNTGELFF. The CDR3 region has the DNA TGTGCCAGCAGCCCCCCAGGGACACTGAACACCGGGGAGCTGTTTTTT. The chain combines TRBV11-1 with TRBJ2-2; tentatively, D is TRBD1 (6 bases). Germline loops: CDR1 SGHAT, CDR2 FQDESV (reference sequence). V lost 5 bases and J 1 base, leaving 14 bases between the germline ends. CDR3 length equals 16 residues.

The gene calls are TRBV5-1 and TRBJ2-5, with 11 bases aligning to TRBD2. The germline CDR1 and CDR2 sequences are SGHRS and YFSETQ. This CDR3 has 14 amino acids. With V trimmed by 4 bases and J by 9 bases, 8 bases remained unmatched. CDR3 in DNA: TGCGCCAGCAGCCCCGACTATAGCGGGAGGGCCCAGTACTTC. Protein product: CASSPDYSGRAQYF.

This clone was seen a single time. The rearrangement links TRBV7-3 to TRBJ2-3, with 10 bases aligning to TRBD2. The V segment lost 0 bases and the J segment 2 bases; nucleotides outside the gene matches: 2. Germline V gene sequence: CDR1 SGHTA, CDR2 FQGTGA. The CDR3 has 16 residues. CDR3 sequence reads: CASSLTSGRPTDTQYF. CDR3 nucleotide sequence: TGTGCCAGCAGCTTAACTAGCGGGAGGCCCACAGATACGCAGTATTTT.

V gene TRBV30 combines with J gene TRBJ2-1; D might be TRBD1 (6 bases). CDR1 is GTSNPN and CDR2 is SVGIG in the germline V gene (reference sequence). V dropped 3 bases and J dropped 6 bases, with 18 bases sitting between them. This CDR3 has 15 residues. CDR3 sequence (DNA): TGTGCCTGGAGAATACAGGGTCAATTCGGCAATGAGCAGTTCTTC. It yields the protein CAWRIQGQFGNEQFF.

The gene calls are TRBV19 and TRBJ2-2, with D unclear. Looked up from germline, CDR1 is LNHDA and CDR2 is SQIVND (reference sequence). V was cut by 3 bases and J by 1 base, with 6 bases left in between. The CDR3 totals 14 residues. Written as DNA, the CDR3 is TGTGCCAGTAGTATGTGGGGGAACACCGGGGAGCTGTTTTTT. Amino acid sequence: CASSMWGNTGELFF.

The chain combines TRBV11-3 with TRBJ2-3; 10 nucleotides line up with TRBD2. Per germline, CDR1 SGHNT and CDR2 YENEEA. The V and J ends lost 4 bases and 4 bases, in that order; junction bases with no gene match: 8. The CDR3 is 16 amino acids. Written as DNA, the CDR3 is TGTGCCAGCAGCTCCCGACTAGCGGGCATCGCAGATACGCAGTATTTT. Translated: CASSSRLAGIADTQYF.

The chain couples TRBV7-3 to TRBJ2-1, with a weak D call TRBD1 (6 bases). The CDR3 totals 15 residues. V gave up 6 bases and J gave up 4 bases, with 16 bases separating them. Germline V gives CDR1 SGHTA, CDR2 FQGTGA. This CDR3 reads CASSYSAGAYNEQFF. The DNA for the CDR3 is TGTGCCAGCAGTTACAGTGCAGGGGCGTACAATGAGCAGTTCTTC.

The chain carries TRBV18 and TRBJ2-3, with unresolved D. The V and J ends lost 6 bases and 3 bases respectively, with 13 bases between them. The CDR3 has 14 residues. The V gene's germline CDR1 is KGHSH and CDR2 LQKENI. CDR3 DNA: TGTGCCAGCTCCCGAAGCTACCGAACAGATACGCAGTATTTT. Its translation: CASSRSYRTDTQYF.

The chain couples TRBV11-2 to TRBJ1-3; D remains unclear. CDR1 and CDR2 from the germline V gene are SGHAT and FQNNGV. This CDR3 contains 16 residues. Trimming pared 5 bases from V and 0 bases from J, leaving 14 bases between. The chain's CDR3 is CASSRARSVSGNTIYF. CDR3 nucleotides: TGTGCCAGCAGCCGCGCCCGGTCGGTCTCTGGAAACACCATATATTTT.

J is TRBJ1-4 and V is TRBV11-2; a weak D match, TRBD1 (6 bases). This CDR3 has 16 residues. The V end lost 5 bases, the J end lost 2 bases, and 15 bases lay between the germline ends. CDR1 is SGHAT, CDR2 FQNNGV, per germline. The CDR3 region is CASSTLNRDTNEKLFF. For the CDR3, the DNA is TGTGCCAGCAGCACCTTGAACAGGGACACTAATGAAAAACTGTTTTTT.

The chain links TRBV7-3 to TRBJ2-7; 10 bases line up with TRBD1. V shed 5 bases and J 8 bases; nucleotides not matched to a gene: 9. CDR1 is SGHTA, CDR2 FQGTGA, per germline. CDR3 length: 14 amino acids. The CDR3 loop reads CASSTGTGAEQQYF. The CDR3, as DNA: TGTGCCAGCAGCACAGGGACAGGGGCTGAACAGCAGTACTTC. The whole variable domain, filled in from reference TRBV7-3 and TRBJ2-7, reads GAGVSQTPSNKVTEKGKYVELRCDPISGHTALYWYRQSLGQGPEFLIYFQGTGAADDSGLPNDRFFAVRPEGSVSTLKIQRTERGDSAVYLCASSTGTGAEQQYFGPGTRLTVT.

J is TRBJ1-2 and V is TRBV6-5; a possible D gene is TRBD1 (6 bases). Trimming shortened V by 0 bases and J by 8 bases, and 13 bases separated the two germline ends. In germline, CDR1 is MNHEY, CDR2 SVGAGI. The CDR3 length is 14 residues. The CDR3 loop is CASSYSGRGGGYTF. Here the CDR3 DNA reads TGTGCCAGCAGTTACTCTGGCAGGGGAGGAGGCTACACCTTC.

The chain employs TRBV28 and TRBJ2-5, with unresolved D. Germline V CDR1 and CDR2: MDHEN, SYDVKM. The CDR3 loop spans 16 amino acids. V was clipped by 6 bases and J by 2 bases, with 19 bases between them. DNA for the CDR3: TGTGCCAGCAGAGGACGCCGGGCAGAACCTCAAGAGACCCAGTACTTC. This encodes CASRGRRAEPQETQYF.

CDR3 in DNA: TGTGCCAGCAGCTTTTATAACACAGATACGCAGTATTTT. Translated, it gives CASSFYNTDTQYF. This chain links TRBV11-3 with TRBJ2-3; no reliable D call. With 3 bases removed from V and 2 bases from J, the gap between germline ends came to 6 bases. The CDR3 runs to 13 residues. Germline V gene data show CDR1 as SGHNT and CDR2 as YENEEA.

The chain has TRBV11-3 and TRBJ2-2, with TRBD1 matching over 8 bases. Germline V gene lookup returns CDR1 SGHNT and CDR2 YENEEA. V gave up 5 bases and J gave up 3 bases; unmatched junction bases: 8. The CDR3 runs to 16 residues. The CDR3 bases are TGTGCCAGCAGCAGAAGTCAGACAGGGGACACCGGGGAGCTGTTTTTT. Its translation is CASSRSQTGDTGELFF.

The chain combines TRBV9 with TRBJ2-3; 7 positions match TRBD2. The CDR3 consists of 19 residues. V shed 0 bases and J 0 bases; nucleotides not matched to a gene: 13. CDR1 and CDR2 from the germline V gene are SGDLS and YYNGEE. The CDR3 spells CASSVVPTGSGISTDTQYF. DNA of the CDR3: TGTGCCAGCAGCGTAGTCCCTACCGGGAGCGGGATTAGCACAGATACGCAGTATTTT.

V and J are TRBV6-1 and TRBJ1-2; 8 bases align to TRBD1. Trimming took 2 bases from V and 8 from J; bases not matched to a gene: 7. The CDR3 consists of 14 residues. Germline CDR1 reads MNHNS; CDR2 reads SASEGT. DNA of the CDR3: TGTGCCAGCAGTGAAAGGACAGGGAAGGGCGGCTACACCTTC. Its translation: CASSERTGKGGYTF.

The chain employs TRBV7-9 and TRBJ1-4; TRBD1 matches at 7 bases. The germline V gene has CDR1 SEHNR and CDR2 FQNEAQ (reference sequence). The J segment lost 8 bases and the V segment lost 4 bases, leaving 10 bases of the junction unmatched. This CDR3 region has 15 residues. CDR3 DNA sequence: TGTGCCAGCAGCTCAAGACAGGGAGTGACAGAAAAACTGTTTTTT. Translating gives CASSSRQGVTEKLFF.

This chain links TRBV9 with TRBJ2-7, with a possible D match to TRBD2 (6 bases). This CDR3 spans 15 amino acids. Germline CDR1 is SGDLS and CDR2 is YYNGEE. Trimming pared 3 bases from V and 2 bases from J, leaving 15 bases between. CDR3 coding DNA: TGTGCCAGCAGCGCGACTGTAGCGGATACCTACGAGCAGTACTTC. Protein sequence: CASSATVADTYEQYF.